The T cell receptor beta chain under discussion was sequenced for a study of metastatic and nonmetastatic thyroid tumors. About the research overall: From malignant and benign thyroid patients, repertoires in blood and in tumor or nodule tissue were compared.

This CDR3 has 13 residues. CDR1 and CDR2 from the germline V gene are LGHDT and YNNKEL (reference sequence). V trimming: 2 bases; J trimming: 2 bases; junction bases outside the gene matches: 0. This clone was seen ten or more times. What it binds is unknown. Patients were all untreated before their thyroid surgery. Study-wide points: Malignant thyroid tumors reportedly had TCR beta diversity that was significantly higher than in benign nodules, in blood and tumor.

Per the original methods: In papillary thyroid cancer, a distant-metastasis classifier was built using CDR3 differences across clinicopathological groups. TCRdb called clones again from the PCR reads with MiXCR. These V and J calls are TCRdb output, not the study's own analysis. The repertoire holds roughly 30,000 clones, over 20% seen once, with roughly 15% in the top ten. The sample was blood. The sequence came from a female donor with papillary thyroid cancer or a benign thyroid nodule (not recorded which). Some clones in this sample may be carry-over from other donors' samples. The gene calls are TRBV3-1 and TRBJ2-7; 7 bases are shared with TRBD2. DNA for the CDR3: TGTGCCAGCAGCCAACTAGCGGCCTACGAGCAGTACTTC. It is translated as CASSQLAAYEQYF.